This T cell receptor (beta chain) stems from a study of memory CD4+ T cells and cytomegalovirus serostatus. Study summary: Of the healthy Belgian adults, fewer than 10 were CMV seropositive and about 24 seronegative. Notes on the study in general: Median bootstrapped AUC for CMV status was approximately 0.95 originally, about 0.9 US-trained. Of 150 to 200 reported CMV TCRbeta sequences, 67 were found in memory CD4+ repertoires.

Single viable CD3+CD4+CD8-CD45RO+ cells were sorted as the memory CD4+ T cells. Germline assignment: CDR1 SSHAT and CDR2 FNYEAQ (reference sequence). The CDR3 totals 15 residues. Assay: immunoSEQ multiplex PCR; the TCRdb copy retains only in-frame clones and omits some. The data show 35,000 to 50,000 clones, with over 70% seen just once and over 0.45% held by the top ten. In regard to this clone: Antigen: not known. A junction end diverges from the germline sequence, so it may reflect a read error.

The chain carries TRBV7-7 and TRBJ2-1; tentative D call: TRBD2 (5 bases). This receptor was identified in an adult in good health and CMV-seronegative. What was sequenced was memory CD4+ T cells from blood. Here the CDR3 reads CASSSGVYPYNEQFF. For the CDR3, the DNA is TGTGCTAGCAGTTCCGGGGTGTACCCATACAATGAGCAGTTCTTC.